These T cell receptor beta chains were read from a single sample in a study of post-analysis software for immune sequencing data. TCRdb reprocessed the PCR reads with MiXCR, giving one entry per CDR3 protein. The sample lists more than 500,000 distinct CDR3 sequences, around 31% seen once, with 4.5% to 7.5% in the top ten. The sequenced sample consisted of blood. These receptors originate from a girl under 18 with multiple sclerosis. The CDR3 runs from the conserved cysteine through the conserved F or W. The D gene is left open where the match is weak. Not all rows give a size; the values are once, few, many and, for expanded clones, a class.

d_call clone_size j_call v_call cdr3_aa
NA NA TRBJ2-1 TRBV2 CAGAPNSYNERFF
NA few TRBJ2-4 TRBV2 CASSSSIAKNIQYF
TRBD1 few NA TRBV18 CASSPGQALIYEQYF
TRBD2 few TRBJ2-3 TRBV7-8 CASSLSVLAGGFTDTQYF
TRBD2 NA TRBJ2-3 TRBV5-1 CASSRGELAATDTQYF
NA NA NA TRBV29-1 CSVVPGEYEQYF
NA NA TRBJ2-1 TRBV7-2 CASSSQGFNEQFF
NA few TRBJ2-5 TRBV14 CASSQTYPRGRERRETQYF
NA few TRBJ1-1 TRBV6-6 CASSYLDSEAFF
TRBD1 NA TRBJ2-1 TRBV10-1 CASSGCRDRANEQFF
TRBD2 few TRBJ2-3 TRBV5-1 CASSPLPGLAGGTDTQYF
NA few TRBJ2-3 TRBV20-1 CSAKSADTQYF
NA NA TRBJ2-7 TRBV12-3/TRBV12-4 CASRQTTDTYEQYF
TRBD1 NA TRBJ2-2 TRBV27 CASSPTGDTGELFF
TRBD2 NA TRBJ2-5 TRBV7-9 CASSLSGGAEEDQYF
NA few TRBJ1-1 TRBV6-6 CASTLGAEAFF
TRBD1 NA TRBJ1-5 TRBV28 CASSFPGQGVDQPQHF
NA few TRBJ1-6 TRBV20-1 CSARTVRNSYNSPLHF
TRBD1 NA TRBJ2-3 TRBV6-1 CASRRQGAGDTQYF
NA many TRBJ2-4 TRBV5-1 CASSHRDNRKNIQYF
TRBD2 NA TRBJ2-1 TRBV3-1 CASSPGQKRGGAYEQFF
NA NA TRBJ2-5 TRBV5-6 CASSLRTTVETQYF
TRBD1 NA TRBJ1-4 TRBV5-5 CASSLQGKRDEKLFF
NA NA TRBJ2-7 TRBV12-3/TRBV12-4 CASSFQASDEQYF
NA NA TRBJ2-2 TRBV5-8 CASSLLSGNTGELFF
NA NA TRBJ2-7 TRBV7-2 CASSLVFRAGVPYEQYF
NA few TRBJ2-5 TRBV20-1 CSARVVPGGPQETQYF
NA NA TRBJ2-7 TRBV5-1 CASSLDGVRGYEQYF
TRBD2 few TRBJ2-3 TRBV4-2 CASSRRGRLAGELLVDTQYF
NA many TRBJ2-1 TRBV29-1 CSVKGGTGLVVGEQFF
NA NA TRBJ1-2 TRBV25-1 CASSDRERHYGYTF
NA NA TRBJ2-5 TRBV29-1 CSVGEGAGYF
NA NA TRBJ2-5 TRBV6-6 CASSNPQETQYF
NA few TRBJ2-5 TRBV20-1 CSASGGIEEETQYF
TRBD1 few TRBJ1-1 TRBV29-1 CSGRQGSSEAFF
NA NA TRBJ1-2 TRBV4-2 CASSHRGRGSYGHTF
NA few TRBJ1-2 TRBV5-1 CASSPDLNGYTF
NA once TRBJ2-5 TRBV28 CTSSFLRGNQETQYF
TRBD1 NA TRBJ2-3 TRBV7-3 CASSLTRDRGADTQYF
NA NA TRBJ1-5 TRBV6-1 CASSPAAGVRNQPQHF
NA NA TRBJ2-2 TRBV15 CATSRDAGSNTGELFF
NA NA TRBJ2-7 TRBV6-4 CASRPLGASEQYF